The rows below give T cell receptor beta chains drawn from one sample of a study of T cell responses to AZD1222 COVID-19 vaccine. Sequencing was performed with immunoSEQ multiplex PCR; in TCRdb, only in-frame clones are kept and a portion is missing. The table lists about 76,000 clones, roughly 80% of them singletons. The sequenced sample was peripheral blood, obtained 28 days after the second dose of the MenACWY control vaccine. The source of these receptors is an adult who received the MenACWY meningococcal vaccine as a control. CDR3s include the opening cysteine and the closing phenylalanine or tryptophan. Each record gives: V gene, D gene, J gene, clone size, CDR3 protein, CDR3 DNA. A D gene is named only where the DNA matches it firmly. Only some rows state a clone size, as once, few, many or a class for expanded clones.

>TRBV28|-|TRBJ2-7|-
CASSQVDYLSYEQYF
TGTGCCAGCAGCCAAGTCGACTACCTTAGCTACGAGCAGTACTTC
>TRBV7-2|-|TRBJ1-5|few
CASSLGGGGRNQPQHF
TGTGCCAGCAGCTTAGGGGGGGGTGGTCGCAATCAGCCCCAGCATTTT
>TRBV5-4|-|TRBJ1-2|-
CASSLAGPGTYGYTF
TGTGCCAGCAGCTTGGCCGGGCCCGGGACCTATGGCTACACCTTC
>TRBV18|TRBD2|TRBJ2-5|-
CASSPLKGLAGETQYF
TGTGCCAGCTCACCACTAAAGGGACTAGCGGGAGAGACCCAGTACTTC
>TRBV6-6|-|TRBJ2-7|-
CASSYSSYEQYF
TGTGCCAGCAGTTACTCCTCCTACGAGCAGTACTTC
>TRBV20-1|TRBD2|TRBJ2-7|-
CSASKGTRGTYEQYF
TGCAGTGCTAGTAAGGGGACTAGGGGGACCTACGAGCAGTACTTC
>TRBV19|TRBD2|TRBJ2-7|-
CASSRDRTSEYEQYF
TGTGCCAGTAGCCGAGATAGGACTAGCGAATACGAGCAGTACTTC
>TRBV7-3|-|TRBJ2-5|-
CASSFRTQETQYF
TGTGCCAGCAGCTTCCGCACTCAAGAGACCCAGTACTTC
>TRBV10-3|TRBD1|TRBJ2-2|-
CAISEHTGGNTGELFF
TGTGCCATCAGCGAGCATACAGGGGGTAACACCGGGGAGCTGTTTTTT
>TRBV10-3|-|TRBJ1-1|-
CACRGGSLNTEAFF
TGTGCCTGTAGGGGGGGGAGTCTGAACACTGAAGCTTTCTTT
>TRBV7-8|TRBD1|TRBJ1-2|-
CASSSLDREGYTF
TGTGCCAGCAGCTCGTTGGACAGGGAGGGCTACACCTTC
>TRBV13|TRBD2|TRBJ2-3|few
CASSQRGGRADTQYF
TGTGCCAGCAGCCAACGGGGAGGGAGGGCAGATACGCAGTATTTT
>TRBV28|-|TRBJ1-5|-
CASSLYRNSNQPQHF
TGTGCCAGCAGTTTATACAGGAATAGCAATCAGCCCCAGCATTTT
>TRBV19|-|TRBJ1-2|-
CASSISRTTYGYTF
TGTGCCAGTAGTATATCCCGGACAACCTATGGCTACACCTTC
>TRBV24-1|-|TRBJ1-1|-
CATSDLMTGNTEAFF
TGTGCCACCAGTGATCTTATGACAGGGAACACTGAAGCTTTCTTT
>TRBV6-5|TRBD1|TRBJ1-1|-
CASNRGLNTEAFF
TGTGCCAGCAACAGGGGATTGAACACTGAAGCTTTCTTT
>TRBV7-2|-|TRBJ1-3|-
CASSLGLSGNTIYF
TGTGCCAGCAGCTTAGGACTCTCTGGAAACACCATATATTTT
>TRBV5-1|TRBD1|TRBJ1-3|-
CASSPGQGNFGNTIYF
TGCGCCAGCAGCCCGGGACAGGGGAACTTTGGAAACACCATATATTTT
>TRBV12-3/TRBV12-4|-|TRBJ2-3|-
CASSLIGDTQYF
TGTGCCAGCAGTTTGATAGGCGATACGCAGTATTTT
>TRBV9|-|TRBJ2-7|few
CASSVTDQAYEQYF
TGTGCCAGCAGCGTGACAGATCAAGCCTACGAGCAGTACTTC
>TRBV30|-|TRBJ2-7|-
CAWSEGRDYEQYF
TGTGCCTGGAGTGAGGGTCGAGACTACGAGCAGTACTTC
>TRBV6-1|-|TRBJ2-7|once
CASSEATSYEQYF
TGTGCCAGCAGTGAAGCAACCTCTTACGAGCAGTACTTC
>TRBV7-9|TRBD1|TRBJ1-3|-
CASSSYRGLGNTIYF
TGTGCCAGCAGCTCCTACAGGGGACTCGGAAACACCATATATTTT
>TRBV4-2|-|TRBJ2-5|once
CASSQGGGSETQYF
TGTGCCAGCAGCCAAGGAGGAGGATCAGAGACCCAGTACTTC
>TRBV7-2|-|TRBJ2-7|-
CASSLSGTVYEQYF
TGTGCCAGCAGCCTCTCCGGTACGGTCTACGAGCAGTACTTC
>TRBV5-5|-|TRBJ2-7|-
CASSSLRTGIYEQYF
TGTGCCAGCAGCTCCCTTCGGACGGGAATCTACGAGCAGTACTTC
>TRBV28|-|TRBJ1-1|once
CASSLSRGYTEAFF
TGTGCCAGCAGTTTATCGAGGGGTTACACTGAAGCTTTCTTT
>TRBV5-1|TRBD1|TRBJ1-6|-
CASSFGQGSSSPLHF
TGCGCCAGCAGCTTCGGACAGGGCAGTAGCTCACCCCTCCACTTT
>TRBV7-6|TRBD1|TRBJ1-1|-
CASSSGQEGNTEAFF
TGTGCCAGCAGCAGCGGACAGGAGGGTAACACTGAAGCTTTCTTT
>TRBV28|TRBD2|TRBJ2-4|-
CASSFEYKSRGSGLAKNIQYF
TGTGCCAGCAGTTTCGAGTACAAATCGCGGGGGAGCGGGTTAGCCAAAAACATTCAGTACTTC
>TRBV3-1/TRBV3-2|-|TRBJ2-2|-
CASSQAHVRGDDGELFF
TGTGCCAGCAGCCAAGCCCACGTGAGGGGGGATGACGGGGAGCTGTTTTTT
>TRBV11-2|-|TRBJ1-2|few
CASSSLRGQQLNYGYTF
TGTGCCAGCAGCTCCCTCCGAGGACAGCAGTTGAACTATGGCTACACCTTC
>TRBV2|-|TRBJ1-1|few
CASRPNRVGMAEAFF
TGTGCCAGCAGACCAAACAGGGTCGGGATGGCTGAAGCTTTCTTT
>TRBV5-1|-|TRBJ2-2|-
CASSSSGELFF
TGCGCCAGCAGCTCCTCCGGTGAGCTGTTTTTT
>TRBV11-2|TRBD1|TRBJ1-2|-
CASSSLWTGKNGGYTF
TGTGCCAGCAGCTCCCTCTGGACAGGGAAGAATGGTGGCTACACCTTC
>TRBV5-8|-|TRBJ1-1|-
CASSFFRTRHTEAFF
TGTGCCAGCAGCTTTTTTAGGACACGACACACTGAAGCTTTCTTT
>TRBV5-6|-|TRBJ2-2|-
CASSVLNDGELFF
TGTGCCAGCAGCGTCCTCAACGACGGGGAGCTGTTTTTT
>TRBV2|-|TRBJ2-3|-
CASSEVGGTDTQYF
TGTGCCAGCAGTGAAGTCGGGGGTACAGATACGCAGTATTTT
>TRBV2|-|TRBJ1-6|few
CASSESVTFPPSPLHF
TGTGCCAGCAGTGAAAGTGTTACTTTCCCCCCCTCACCCCTCCACTTT
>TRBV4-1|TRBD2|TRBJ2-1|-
CASRSSSGPQFF
TGCGCCAGCAGGTCCTCTAGCGGCCCGCAGTTCTTC